These T cell receptor beta chains were read from a single sample in a study of shared clonotypes between healthy human individuals. Repertoires were generated with immunoSEQ multiplex PCR, while TCRdb's copy carries only in-frame clones and drops some. The table has roughly 1,100,000 clones, about 70% seen once. Sequencing used memory CD4+ T cells sorted from blood. The receptor set was obtained from a young man in good health. The CDR3 runs from the conserved cysteine through the conserved F or W. Each record gives: D gene, CDR3 length, J gene, V gene, clone size, CDR3 DNA, CDR3 protein. D genes are given only for firm matches. The size field is filled for only some rows; it gives once, few, many or a size class.

d_gene: -; len: 13; j_gene: TRBJ1-2; v_gene: TRBV28; abundance: few; CDR3nt: TGTGCCAGCAGTCGCAGGGGTCTTTATGGCTACACCTTC; CDR3aa: CASSRRGLYGYTF
d_gene: -; len: 14; j_gene: TRBJ1-6; v_gene: TRBV4-3; abundance: few; CDR3nt: TGCGCCAGCAGCCAGGAACATGAGGGCTCACCCCTCCACTTT; CDR3aa: CASSQEHEGSPLHF
d_gene: -; len: 9; j_gene: TRBJ1-6; v_gene: TRBV29-1; abundance: few; CDR3nt: TGCAGCGTTGTTTGGCTCCTCCACTTT; CDR3aa: CSVVWLLHF
d_gene: -; len: 13; j_gene: TRBJ2-5; v_gene: TRBV6-1; abundance: many; CDR3nt: TGTGCCAGCAGTGAGACTAGGAGGGAGACCCAGTACTTC; CDR3aa: CASSETRRETQYF
d_gene: -; len: 13; j_gene: TRBJ2-3; v_gene: TRBV5-6; abundance: many; CDR3nt: TGTGCCAGCAGCTTTATGAGCACAGATACGCAGTATTTT; CDR3aa: CASSFMSTDTQYF
d_gene: TRBD1; len: 13; j_gene: TRBJ2-5; v_gene: TRBV27; abundance: -; CDR3nt: TGTGCCAGCGCTAAAGGGGGCGGGGAGACCCAGTACTTC; CDR3aa: CASAKGGGETQYF
d_gene: TRBD1; len: 13; j_gene: TRBJ1-1; v_gene: TRBV6-6; abundance: -; CDR3nt: TGTGCCAGCAGTTACTTAGCGGGACAGCCGGCTTTCTTT; CDR3aa: CASSYLAGQPAFF
d_gene: -; len: 15; j_gene: TRBJ2-1; v_gene: TRBV6-5; abundance: -; CDR3nt: TGTGCCAGCAGGATCGGTCCTAGCTCCTACAATGAGCAGTTCTTC; CDR3aa: CASRIGPSSYNEQFF
d_gene: -; len: 15; j_gene: TRBJ2-3; v_gene: TRBV5-1; abundance: -; CDR3nt: TGCGCCAGCAGCTTGGAAGGGGCGATTCCAGATACGCAGTATTTT; CDR3aa: CASSLEGAIPDTQYF
d_gene: -; len: 13; j_gene: TRBJ2-3; v_gene: TRBV7-9; abundance: -; CDR3nt: TGTGCCAGCAGCTTAGGGGCAGCAGATACGCAGTATTTT; CDR3aa: CASSLGAADTQYF
d_gene: -; len: 13; j_gene: TRBJ2-2; v_gene: TRBV28; abundance: -; CDR3nt: TGTGCCAGCAGGGAATCAGGGGCCGGGGAGCTGTTTTTT; CDR3aa: CASRESGAGELFF
d_gene: -; len: 14; j_gene: TRBJ1-6; v_gene: TRBV2; abundance: many; CDR3nt: TGTGCCAGCAGTGAACAGGGTTCGAATTCACCCCTCCACTTT; CDR3aa: CASSEQGSNSPLHF
d_gene: -; len: 14; j_gene: TRBJ1-2; v_gene: TRBV6-6; abundance: few; CDR3nt: TGTGCCAGCAGTTACCAGGAGTTGGGCTATGGCTACACCTTC; CDR3aa: CASSYQELGYGYTF
d_gene: TRBD2; len: 14; j_gene: TRBJ2-7; v_gene: TRBV5-1; abundance: -; CDR3nt: TGCGCCAGCAGCCCGGGGGGGCCGGTGGACGAGCAGTACTTC; CDR3aa: CASSPGGPVDEQYF
d_gene: TRBD1; len: 13; j_gene: TRBJ1-1; v_gene: TRBV30; abundance: -; CDR3nt: TGTGCCTGGAGGCAGGGGGTGAACACTGAAGCTTTCTTT; CDR3aa: CAWRQGVNTEAFF
d_gene: TRBD2; len: 14; j_gene: TRBJ2-7; v_gene: TRBV11-2; abundance: once; CDR3nt: TGTGCCAGCAGCCTACTAGCGGGAGCCTACGAGCAGTACTTC; CDR3aa: CASSLLAGAYEQYF
d_gene: TRBD1; len: 16; j_gene: TRBJ2-6; v_gene: TRBV2; abundance: once; CDR3nt: TGTGCCAGCAGTGAACAGGGGGTAGCTGGGGCCAACGTCCTGACTTTC; CDR3aa: CASSEQGVAGANVLTF
d_gene: TRBD1; len: 14; j_gene: TRBJ1-1; v_gene: TRBV6-1; abundance: -; CDR3nt: TGTGCCAGCAGTGAAAGGACAGGGATTACTGAAGCTTTCTTT; CDR3aa: CASSERTGITEAFF
d_gene: -; len: 14; j_gene: TRBJ1-5; v_gene: TRBV15; abundance: -; CDR3nt: TGTGCCACCAGCAGGGGGGATAGCAATCAGCCCCAGCATTTT; CDR3aa: CATSRGDSNQPQHF
d_gene: TRBD1; len: 16; j_gene: TRBJ1-3; v_gene: TRBV27; abundance: -; CDR3nt: TGTGCCAGCAGTCCGGGGACAGGGGGAACTGGAAACACCATATATTTT; CDR3aa: CASSPGTGGTGNTIYF
d_gene: -; len: 14; j_gene: TRBJ1-4; v_gene: TRBV6-1; abundance: -; CDR3nt: TGTGCCAGCAGTGTTGTAGCAACTAATGAAAAACTGTTTTTT; CDR3aa: CASSVVATNEKLFF
d_gene: -; len: 12; j_gene: TRBJ1-5; v_gene: TRBV30; abundance: -; CDR3nt: TGTGCCTGGAGTGTAACAGGAGGGCCCCAGCATTTT; CDR3aa: CAWSVTGGPQHF
d_gene: -; len: 16; j_gene: TRBJ2-2; v_gene: TRBV2; abundance: -; CDR3nt: TGTGCCAGGACCGTGGACCCAGGAACGAACACCGGGGAGCTGTTTTTT; CDR3aa: CARTVDPGTNTGELFF
d_gene: -; len: 13; j_gene: TRBJ2-2; v_gene: TRBV10-3; abundance: -; CDR3nt: TGTGCCATCAACGGACAGCCCAGCGGGGAGCTGTTTTTT; CDR3aa: CAINGQPSGELFF
d_gene: -; len: 14; j_gene: TRBJ1-1; v_gene: TRBV7-9; abundance: -; CDR3nt: TGTGCCAGCAGCTTAGAAGGCGGGGGGGCTGAAGCTTTCTTT; CDR3aa: CASSLEGGGAEAFF
d_gene: -; len: 14; j_gene: TRBJ2-5; v_gene: TRBV30; abundance: -; CDR3nt: TGTGCCTGGAGTGTTGATGGGGTGCAAGAGACCCAGTACTTC; CDR3aa: CAWSVDGVQETQYF
d_gene: TRBD2; len: 16; j_gene: TRBJ2-2; v_gene: TRBV6-5; abundance: -; CDR3nt: TGTGCCAGCAGTTACTCCGGACTAGTTCGTCCCGGGGAGCTGTTTTTT; CDR3aa: CASSYSGLVRPGELFF
d_gene: -; len: 15; j_gene: TRBJ2-1; v_gene: TRBV6-1; abundance: -; CDR3nt: TGTGCCAGCAGTGAACAGGGGACTACCTTCCATGAGCAGTTCTTC; CDR3aa: CASSEQGTTFHEQFF
d_gene: -; len: 19; j_gene: TRBJ2-7; v_gene: TRBV11-3; abundance: -; CDR3nt: TGTGCCAGCAGCTTAGGAAAGATATCACGGGGTATGACTACCTACGAGCAGTACTTC; CDR3aa: CASSLGKISRGMTTYEQYF
d_gene: TRBD2; len: 16; j_gene: TRBJ2-5; v_gene: TRBV30; abundance: -; CDR3nt: TGTGCCTGGAGACGAGCGGGACTAGCGGCGCTCGGGACCCAGTACTTC; CDR3aa: CAWRRAGLAALGTQYF
d_gene: -; len: 15; j_gene: TRBJ2-7; v_gene: TRBV28; abundance: -; CDR3nt: TGTGCCAGCACGGGCGGAAAGACCGTCTCCTACGAGCAGTACTTC; CDR3aa: CASTGGKTVSYEQYF
d_gene: -; len: 16; j_gene: TRBJ2-2; v_gene: TRBV30; abundance: -; CDR3nt: TGTGCCTGGAGTGTACAGTCTAGCTTCAACACCGGGGAGCTGTTTTTT; CDR3aa: CAWSVQSSFNTGELFF
d_gene: -; len: 15; j_gene: TRBJ1-1; v_gene: TRBV7-2; abundance: -; CDR3nt: TGTGCCAGCAGCTTAACTCCAGCCGGGGATCCTGAAGCTTTCTTT; CDR3aa: CASSLTPAGDPEAFF
d_gene: -; len: 14; j_gene: TRBJ2-7; v_gene: TRBV6-1; abundance: -; CDR3nt: TGTGCCAGCAGTGTAACAGGCCCCCGGGGAGAGCAGTACTTC; CDR3aa: CASSVTGPRGEQYF
d_gene: -; len: 23; j_gene: TRBJ2-1; v_gene: TRBV27; abundance: -; CDR3nt: TGTGCCAGCATCCAAAGTTGGGGCGCCTGGCTAGCGCCGAGAAGACCCTCCTACAATGAGCAGTTCTTC; CDR3aa: CASIQSWGAWLAPRRPSYNEQFF
d_gene: -; len: 12; j_gene: TRBJ2-5; v_gene: TRBV12-5; abundance: -; CDR3nt: TGTGCTAGTGGCCTCTCCGGGGAGACCCAGTACTTC; CDR3aa: CASGLSGETQYF
d_gene: TRBD2; len: 15; j_gene: TRBJ2-1; v_gene: TRBV9; abundance: -; CDR3nt: TGTGCCAGCAGCGTAGGAGCGGGAGTGGGCAATGAGCAGTTCTTC; CDR3aa: CASSVGAGVGNEQFF
d_gene: TRBD1; len: 13; j_gene: TRBJ1-1; v_gene: TRBV10-3; abundance: -; CDR3nt: TGTGCCATCACCGGGACAGGGGGCACTGAAGCTTTCTTT; CDR3aa: CAITGTGGTEAFF
d_gene: -; len: 14; j_gene: TRBJ2-2; v_gene: TRBV29-1; abundance: -; CDR3nt: TGCAGCGCCTGGGGTGGCCTGAACACCGGGGAGCTGTTTTTT; CDR3aa: CSAWGGLNTGELFF
d_gene: -; len: 11; j_gene: TRBJ1-4; v_gene: TRBV20-1; abundance: -; CDR3nt: TGCAGTGCTATACATGGCGAAAAACTGTTTTTT; CDR3aa: CSAIHGEKLFF
d_gene: -; len: 12; j_gene: TRBJ2-1; v_gene: TRBV4-2; abundance: -; CDR3nt: TGTGCCAGCAGCCAACCAGAGGGCGAGCAGTTCTTC; CDR3aa: CASSQPEGEQFF
d_gene: -; len: 17; j_gene: TRBJ1-5; v_gene: TRBV7-6; abundance: once; CDR3nt: TGTGCCAGCAGCTTAGTGCCGTTTTTTTATAGCAATCAGCCCCAGCATTTT; CDR3aa: CASSLVPFFYSNQPQHF
d_gene: -; len: 15; j_gene: TRBJ2-7; v_gene: TRBV6-1; abundance: -; CDR3nt: TGTGCCAGCAGTGAAGGGGCAGGACTAACCTACGAGCAGTACTTC; CDR3aa: CASSEGAGLTYEQYF
d_gene: -; len: 16; j_gene: TRBJ1-6; v_gene: TRBV6-5; abundance: -; CDR3nt: TGTGCCAGCAGTTACAGTGGAGGGACCTATAATTCACCCCTCCACTTT; CDR3aa: CASSYSGGTYNSPLHF
d_gene: -; len: 13; j_gene: TRBJ1-1; v_gene: TRBV7-2; abundance: -; CDR3nt: TGTGCCAGTTTGAATGGGGTGAATAAAAAAGCTTTCTTT; CDR3aa: CASLNGVNKKAFF
d_gene: -; len: 14; j_gene: TRBJ1-6; v_gene: TRBV6-6; abundance: -; CDR3nt: TGTGCCAGCAGACCCCCGGAGGTGTTTGGCCCAATCCACTTT; CDR3aa: CASRPPEVFGPIHF
d_gene: -; len: 13; j_gene: TRBJ1-5; v_gene: TRBV7-2; abundance: few; CDR3nt: TGTGCCAGCAGCCAGTGGACCAATCAGCCCCAGCATTTT; CDR3aa: CASSQWTNQPQHF